The 28 T cell receptor beta chains given below trace back to one sample, sequenced in a study of vaccination and CD4 T cells after COVID-19 (dated by TCRdb to the early 2020s). The treatment or condition label of this sample denotes: approximately 9-day PBMC culture with coronavirus spike peptide pools or control peptides (ViraFEST assay). CD4+ T cells from unexposed donors were collected before the COVID-19 pandemic (2011-2018). No cognate antigen is known for these TCRs. The method behind the library was PCR. Sequencing was performed on an Illumina iSeq 100. TCR sequencing of DNA from cultured CD4+ T cells used the Oncomine TCR Beta short-read assay at the Johns Hopkins FTIC core. Genomic DNA was extracted from the cultured CD4+ T cells with the QIAamp micro DNA kit. TCRdb's own reprocessing of the public reads used fastp at Q25 and MiXCR and kept productive beta chains. Rows merge per CDR3 protein into single entries with the most common DNA and genes. The sample records thousands of distinct CDR3 sequences, 41% of which are singletons. The ten largest clones represent less than 35% of the sample.

The sample was CD4+ T cells from blood, cultured in vitro. The receptors here all came from a human donor in good health.

This clonotype showed up just once. J is TRBJ2-7 and V is TRBV20-1; 13 bases match TRBD2. After removal of 0 bases from V and 9 bases from J, the junction contained 14 bases not matched to a gene. The germline CDR1 and CDR2 sequences are DFQATT and SNEGSKA (reference sequence). The CDR3 contains 17 residues. The CDR3: CSARDRRSGTSGTGQYF. The CDR3 DNA follows: TGCAGTGCTAGAGATCGGAGGTCGGGGACTAGCGGGACGGGGCAGTACTTC.

The gene calls are TRBV5-4 and TRBJ2-7; tentative D call: TRBD2 (5 bases). The ends were cut back, 0 bases at V and 7 bases at J, with 11 bases in the middle. The germline gives CDR1 SGHNT, CDR2 YYREEE (reference sequence). The CDR3 covers 13 residues. The CDR3 sequence: CASSLVASREQYF. CDR3 coding DNA: TGTGCCAGCAGCTTGGTTGCTAGCCGGGAGCAGTACTTC.

V is TRBV24-1 and J is TRBJ2-7, with D hard to call. The CDR3 contains 14 residues. The V end was cut by 4 bases, the J end by 6 bases, with 15 bases between. The V gene's germline CDR1 is KGHDR and CDR2 SFDVKD. This CDR3 is CATSDPHSTGEQYF. CDR3 DNA: TGTGCCACCAGTGACCCCCACTCGACGGGCGAGCAGTACTTC.

The chain couples TRBV6-2 or TRBV6-3 to TRBJ2-1, with 8 bases matching TRBD1. CDR3 length: 12 residues. Trimming took 4 bases from V and 8 from J; bases not matched to a gene: 1. The germline CDR1 and CDR2 sequences are MNHEY and SVGEGT. In DNA, the CDR3 is TGTGCCAGCAGTTGGACAGGGTATGAGCAGTTCTTC. Its protein is CASSWTGYEQFF.

This clonotype was found a few times. The rearrangement joins TRBV4-3 to TRBJ1-2; D not resolved. The germline gives CDR1 LGHNA, CDR2 YSLEER. The V gene lost 0 bases and the J gene lost 6 bases, with 11 bases spanning the gap. The CDR3 has 14 amino acids. CDR3 sequence reads: CASSQDGRADGYTF. The CDR3 DNA reads TGCGCCAGCAGCCAAGACGGACGGGCCGATGGCTACACCTTC.

This clonotype appeared a few times. The chain carries TRBV20-1 and TRBJ2-5; 10 nucleotides match TRBD2. Germline V gives CDR1 DFQATT, CDR2 SNEGSKA (reference sequence). This CDR3 is 15 amino acids long. Trimming cost V 0 bases and J 4 bases; bases outside gene matches: 5. CDR3 in amino acids: CSARDPLAGSETQYF. The CDR3 bases are TGCAGTGCTAGAGATCCACTAGCGGGATCAGAGACCCAGTACTTC.

This clonotype was seen more than once but under ten times. V gene TRBV19 combines with J gene TRBJ1-5; 8 bases are shared with TRBD1. The CDR3 length is 17 residues. Germline loops: CDR1 LNHDA, CDR2 SQIVND (reference sequence). Trimming at V came to 6 bases and at J to 3 bases, leaving 13 bases not matched to a gene. The DNA of the CDR3 is TGTGCCAGTAGCACCACCGGGACAGGCGACTCCAATCAGCCCCAGCATTTT. Translating it yields CASSTTGTGDSNQPQHF.

The CDR3 region is CASRSGTSYNEQFF. The CDR3 nucleotides are TGTGCCAGCAGGTCCGGGACTAGTTACAATGAGCAGTTCTTC. V gene TRBV28 combines with J gene TRBJ2-1, with 8 bases that match TRBD2. V shed 6 bases and J 4 bases; nucleotides not matched to a gene: 5. The CDR3 sequence is 14 residues long. Germline V gene sequence: CDR1 MDHEN, CDR2 SYDVKM.

The chain recombines TRBV15 with TRBJ1-3, with a weak D call TRBD1 (6 bases). The V end lost 1 base, the J end lost 4 bases, and 8 bases lay between the germline ends. Per the germline V gene, CDR1 is LNHNV and CDR2 is YYDKDF (reference sequence). The CDR3 loop spans 14 amino acids. CDR3 sequence: CATSRGQEGNTIYF. CDR3 bases: TGTGCCACCAGCAGAGGACAGGAGGGAAACACCATATATTTT.

This chain connects TRBV6-1 to TRBJ1-1; 11 bases align to TRBD1. Germline-derived CDR1 and CDR2 are MNHNS and SASEGT. Trimming cost V 6 bases and J 7 bases; bases outside gene matches: 10. CDR3 length equals 15 residues. CDR3 coding DNA: TGTGCCAGCAGCACCCGGACAGGGGGCCTTTATGAAGCTTTCTTT. It encodes CASSTRTGGLYEAFF.

The chain recombines TRBV15 with TRBJ2-5, with 7 bases fitting TRBD1. Germline V gene sequence: CDR1 LNHNV, CDR2 YYDKDF (reference sequence). This CDR3 is built from 16 residues. V gave up 3 bases and J gave up 5 bases; unmatched junction bases: 12. This CDR3 reads CATSSRGQSFGETQYF. CDR3 sequence (DNA): TGTGCCACCAGCAGCAGGGGACAGAGCTTCGGGGAGACCCAGTACTTC.

This clonotype was seen a handful of times. V usage is TRBV24-1 and J usage is TRBJ2-7; TRBD1 agrees at 7 bases. Germline loops: CDR1 KGHDR, CDR2 SFDVKD. The CDR3 has 13 residues. The V and J ends lost 3 bases and 5 bases, in that order; junction bases with no gene match: 3. The CDR3 nucleotides are TGTGCCACCAGTGATAACGACAGGGACGAGCAGTACTTC. Translated, it gives CATSDNDRDEQYF.

This chain joins TRBV11-2 and TRBJ2-5, with D maybe TRBD2 (7 bases). V shed 6 bases and J shed 1 base, with 21 bases lying between them. The CDR3 length is 17 residues. Germline V gene data show CDR1 as SGHAT and CDR2 as FQNNGV. The CDR3 protein is CASSRGALTSSQETQYF. CDR3 sequence (DNA): TGTGCCAGCAGTCGGGGGGCTCTTACCTCAAGCCAAGAGACCCAGTACTTC.

The sample holds a few counts of this clonotype. The rearrangement uses TRBV6-1 and TRBJ1-1; D is perhaps TRBD1 (5 bases). The CDR3 covers 15 residues. The V and J ends lost 6 bases and 8 bases respectively, with 22 bases between them. The germline V gene has CDR1 MNHNS and CDR2 SASEGT. The CDR3, as DNA: TGTGCCAGCAGACCCCTGGGGGAGGGGTTTACAGAAGCTTTCTTT. Amino acids: CASRPLGEGFTEAFF.

The genes are TRBV4-3 and TRBJ1-2, with D possibly matching TRBD1 (5 bases). V was clipped by 1 base and J by 4 bases, with 16 bases between them. CDR1 and CDR2 from the germline V gene are LGHNA and YSLEER. The CDR3 is 16 amino acids. CDR3 sequence (DNA): TGCGCCAGCAGCCAAGTTGTCCGTATGGGGCTCTATGGCTACACCTTC. Protein product: CASSQVVRMGLYGYTF.

This clonotype was detected only a few times. The rearrangement joins TRBV27 to TRBJ2-5, with D perhaps matching TRBD1 or TRBD2 (5 bases each). CDR3 length equals 13 residues. V lost 6 bases to trimming and J lost 5 bases, with 13 bases between them. Germline values: CDR1 MNHEY, CDR2 SMNVEV (reference sequence). For the CDR3, the DNA is TGTGCCAGCAGCCTGAAGTGGGGGGAGACCCAGTACTTC. Translating it yields CASSLKWGETQYF.

The rearrangement joins TRBV27 to TRBJ2-7, with D perhaps assigned TRBD1 or TRBD2 (5 bases each). CDR1 and CDR2 (germline): MNHEY, SMNVEV (reference sequence). CDR3 length equals 16 residues. Trimming took off 6 bases at V and 5 bases at J, with 23 bases between the two ends. Here the CDR3 reads CASSPSWGIMSHEQYF. The CDR3 region has the DNA TGTGCCAGCAGCCCATCGTGGGGGATAATGAGTCACGAGCAGTACTTC.

This clonotype was seen more than once but under ten times. The CDR3 reads CASSQKGSDTQYF. For the CDR3, the DNA is TGCGCCAGCAGCCAGAAGGGGTCAGATACGCAGTATTTT. The rearrangement uses TRBV4-1 and TRBJ2-3, with D perhaps TRBD1 (5 bases). The V end was cut by 3 bases, the J end by 4 bases, with 8 bases between. CDR1 MGHRA and CDR2 YSYEKL come from the germline V gene. The CDR3 extends over 13 amino acids.

The V call is TRBV6-2 or TRBV6-3, the J call TRBJ2-3; 8 positions match TRBD2. After removal of 6 bases from V and 0 bases from J, the junction contained 5 bases not matched to a gene. Germline assignment: CDR1 MNHEY and CDR2 SVGEGT. The CDR3 extends over 15 amino acids. The CDR3 bases are TGTGCCAGCAGACATAGCGGGAAAAGCACAGATACGCAGTATTTT. Encoded protein: CASRHSGKSTDTQYF.

The rearrangement uses TRBV20-1 and TRBJ2-1, with 8 bases lining up with TRBD2. Germline values: CDR1 DFQATT, CDR2 SNEGSKA (reference sequence). The CDR3 covers 15 residues. V lost 5 bases and J lost 4; bases outside the gene matches: 10. The CDR3 DNA is TGCAGTGCTTTCGATGGGGCGGGAGGATACAATGAGCAGTTCTTC. This encodes CSAFDGAGGYNEQFF.

J is TRBJ1-2 and V is TRBV6-1; 7 bases fit TRBD1. The CDR3 is 13 amino acids. The V gene end was trimmed by 7 bases and the J gene end by 4 bases; junction bases not matched to a gene: 6. Looked up from germline, CDR1 is MNHNS and CDR2 is SASEGT. The CDR3, as DNA: TGTGCCAGCAAGGAGACAGGGTTCTATGGCTACACCTTC. Amino acids: CASKETGFYGYTF.

This clonotype has just a few counts. This rearrangement joins TRBV7-9 to TRBJ1-6; 7 positions agree with TRBD1. CDR3 size: 13 residues. Trimming took 11 bases from V and 5 from J; bases not matched to a gene: 6. Looked up from germline, CDR1 is SEHNR and CDR2 is FQNEAQ (reference sequence). CDR3 region: CAGTGTDNSPLHF. CDR3 nucleotides: TGTGCCGGAACCGGGACAGATAATTCACCCCTCCACTTT.

The J gene is TRBJ1-1, the V gene TRBV19; D is unresolved. The CDR3 runs 13 residues. The ends were cut back, 1 base at V and 1 base at J, with 4 bases in the middle. Per the germline V gene, CDR1 is LNHDA and CDR2 is SQIVND (reference sequence). CDR3: CASSIAPNTEAFF. CDR3 sequence (DNA): TGTGCCAGTAGTATAGCCCCGAACACTGAAGCTTTCTTT.

The chain links TRBV6-2 or TRBV6-3 to TRBJ1-5; D might be TRBD1 (6 bases). Trimming stripped 2 bases from V and 7 bases from J, with 12 bases between. The germline CDR1 and CDR2 sequences are MNHEY and SVGEGT. The CDR3 extends over 14 amino acids. The CDR3 nucleotides read TGTGCCAGCAGTTACAGGACAGCTATACAGCCCCAGCATTTT. The encoded protein is CASSYRTAIQPQHF.

The rearrangement joins TRBV7-8 to TRBJ2-7; D is unresolved. Germline CDR1 is SGHVS and CDR2 is FQNEAQ. The CDR3 has 14 amino acids. V shed 5 bases and J shed 0 bases, with 11 bases lying between them. The CDR3 bases are TGTGCCAGCAGCCCTTTGGATGCCTCCTACGAGCAGTACTTC. As protein: CASSPLDASYEQYF.

This clonotype appeared a single time. The V and J genes are TRBV25-1 and TRBJ2-3; no firm D call. The CDR3 consists of 14 residues. V was cut by 10 bases and J by 0 bases, with 14 bases left in between. Germline V gives CDR1 MGHDK, CDR2 SYGVNS. The CDR3 sequence is CATKKELSTDTQYF. The CDR3 coding sequence is TGTGCCACCAAGAAAGAGCTGAGCACAGATACGCAGTATTTT.

This clonotype was seen only a few times. The genes are TRBV10-1 and TRBJ1-6; D is unclear. This CDR3 spans 10 amino acids. V was trimmed by 8 bases and J by 11 bases, leaving 7 bases between them. Per germline, CDR1 WNHNN and CDR2 SYGVQD (reference sequence). CDR3 in amino acids: CASLETPLHF. CDR3 bases: TGCGCCAGCCTTGAAACACCCCTCCACTTT.

This clonotype was observed a handful of times. CDR3 region: CSSQRLAGVYEQYF. CDR3 DNA: TGCAGTTCCCAAAGACTAGCGGGAGTGTACGAGCAGTACTTC. This sequence joins TRBV20-1 and TRBJ2-7; TRBD2 matches at 12 bases. CDR3 length: 14 amino acids. The J segment lost 4 bases and the V segment lost 8 bases, leaving 9 bases of the junction unmatched. In germline, CDR1 is DFQATT, CDR2 SNEGSKA (reference sequence).